This T cell receptor beta chain stems from a study of post-analysis software for immune sequencing data. Overall study context: Relapsing-remitting, secondary progressive and progressive-relapsing forms of multiple sclerosis all featured among disease courses.

TCR beta cDNA libraries included unique molecular identifiers. It was from roughly 1 to 10 million T cells that about half a million cDNA molecules came. MiXCR, applied by TCRdb to the PCR reads, yields one record per CDR3 protein. This sample has 650,000 to 850,000 distinct CDR3 sequences, with 46% found just once. General study results and limits: Compared with controls, patients had more of about 5 TRBV segments, including TRBV5-6, TRBV5-1 and TRBV20-1. Strong same-batch co-clustering of samples appeared with F measure clustering. Diversity measured as normalized Chao1 was significantly lower in multiple sclerosis patients than in controls.

Regarding this clonotype: Its specificity is unknown.

CDR1 and CDR2 (germline): DFQATT, SNEGSKA (reference sequence). The CDR3 length is 14 residues. V lost 6 bases and J 4 bases, leaving 16 bases between the germline ends. The sample taken for sequencing was blood. This clonotype was sampled from a girl aged 5-17 years with multiple sclerosis. The rearrangement joins TRBV20-1 to TRBJ1-5; tentatively, D is TRBD1 (5 bases). CDR3 region: CSAHRGTKNQPQHF. CDR3 nucleotide sequence: TGCAGTGCGCATCGGGGGACCAAAAATCAGCCCCAGCATTTT.